This is a list of T cell receptor beta chains from one sample in a study of Ad26.COV2.S vaccination and SARS-CoV-2 variants. Sequencing was performed with immunoSEQ multiplex PCR; in TCRdb, only in-frame clones are kept and a portion is missing. Of about 390,000 clones in the sample, around 85% are singletons; the top ten hold 3.5%. Sequenced here: peripheral blood, sampled in a trial of Ad26.COV2.S vaccine versus placebo. Every receptor here comes from a person between 18 and 65 years old who received the Ad26.COV2.S COVID-19 vaccine or a placebo. Each CDR3 is given without its conserved first and last residue. Fields, in order: CDR3 protein, J gene, CDR3 length, clone size, V gene, D gene. A D gene is named only where the DNA matches it firmly. Clone size is shown for a subset of rows, as once, few, many or a class of expanded clone.

cdr3_aa: AWSVSAGLGLTAF
j_call: TRBJ1-1
cdr3_length: 13
clone_size: .
v_call: TRBV30
d_call: .

cdr3_aa: ASSLDTGLATETQY
j_call: TRBJ2-5
cdr3_length: 14
clone_size: .
v_call: TRBV11-1
d_call: TRBD2

cdr3_aa: ASSPTGGETGELF
j_call: TRBJ2-2
cdr3_length: 13
clone_size: .
v_call: TRBV5-4
d_call: .

cdr3_aa: ASSSGTGYEQY
j_call: TRBJ2-7
cdr3_length: 11
clone_size: .
v_call: TRBV19
d_call: TRBD1

cdr3_aa: ASTTPGYNEQF
j_call: TRBJ2-1
cdr3_length: 11
clone_size: .
v_call: TRBV12-3/TRBV12-4
d_call: .

cdr3_aa: ASSLARTDTQY
j_call: TRBJ2-3
cdr3_length: 11
clone_size: .
v_call: TRBV7-9
d_call: .

cdr3_aa: ASSHSTGTGGSPLH
j_call: TRBJ1-6
cdr3_length: 14
clone_size: large
v_call: TRBV4-3
d_call: TRBD1

cdr3_aa: ASSSLGRGDTEAF
j_call: TRBJ1-1
cdr3_length: 13
clone_size: once
v_call: TRBV5-1
d_call: .

cdr3_aa: SVEGIDEQY
j_call: TRBJ2-7
cdr3_length: 9
clone_size: .
v_call: TRBV29-1
d_call: .

cdr3_aa: ASSLGFGSSIPQETQY
j_call: TRBJ2-5
cdr3_length: 16
clone_size: .
v_call: TRBV7-9
d_call: .

cdr3_aa: ASSLYEQY
j_call: TRBJ2-7
cdr3_length: 8
clone_size: .
v_call: TRBV2
d_call: .

cdr3_aa: ASGGGYYEQY
j_call: TRBJ2-7
cdr3_length: 10
clone_size: once
v_call: TRBV12-3/TRBV12-4
d_call: TRBD2

cdr3_aa: ASRLIAGSYNEQF
j_call: TRBJ2-1
cdr3_length: 13
clone_size: .
v_call: TRBV6-5
d_call: TRBD2

cdr3_aa: ASSTGTGGRGNTDTQY
j_call: TRBJ2-3
cdr3_length: 16
clone_size: .
v_call: TRBV5-1
d_call: TRBD1

cdr3_aa: ASSFRQGVNNSPLH
j_call: TRBJ1-6
cdr3_length: 14
clone_size: .
v_call: TRBV11-2
d_call: TRBD1

cdr3_aa: ASRRTGTYEQY
j_call: TRBJ2-7
cdr3_length: 11
clone_size: .
v_call: TRBV5-1
d_call: TRBD1

cdr3_aa: ASRGERNTEAF
j_call: TRBJ1-1
cdr3_length: 11
clone_size: .
v_call: TRBV2
d_call: .

cdr3_aa: ASSPGGDQPQH
j_call: TRBJ1-5
cdr3_length: 11
clone_size: .
v_call: TRBV18
d_call: .

cdr3_aa: ASSPGVGTEAF
j_call: TRBJ1-1
cdr3_length: 11
clone_size: once
v_call: TRBV5-6
d_call: .

cdr3_aa: ASSPTITEAF
j_call: TRBJ1-1
cdr3_length: 10
clone_size: .
v_call: TRBV18
d_call: .

cdr3_aa: ASSGGVFGNTIY
j_call: TRBJ1-3
cdr3_length: 12
clone_size: .
v_call: TRBV7-2
d_call: .

cdr3_aa: ASSPRRGLEKLF
j_call: TRBJ1-4
cdr3_length: 12
clone_size: .
v_call: TRBV4-1
d_call: .

cdr3_aa: ASGDWTYGYT
j_call: TRBJ1-2
cdr3_length: 10
clone_size: .
v_call: TRBV3-1/TRBV3-2
d_call: .

cdr3_aa: ASSRPRGVFAEAF
j_call: TRBJ1-1
cdr3_length: 13
clone_size: .
v_call: TRBV7-9
d_call: .

cdr3_aa: ASSFSREGDGELF
j_call: TRBJ2-2
cdr3_length: 13
clone_size: .
v_call: TRBV11-2
d_call: .

cdr3_aa: ASSYRTGGFETQY
j_call: TRBJ2-5
cdr3_length: 13
clone_size: .
v_call: TRBV6-6
d_call: TRBD1

cdr3_aa: ASSPGGDNQPQH
j_call: TRBJ1-5
cdr3_length: 12
clone_size: .
v_call: TRBV7-2
d_call: .

cdr3_aa: ASSFSSGGAETQY
j_call: TRBJ2-5
cdr3_length: 13
clone_size: .
v_call: TRBV5-1
d_call: TRBD2

cdr3_aa: ASSLQGVYEQY
j_call: TRBJ2-7
cdr3_length: 11
clone_size: .
v_call: TRBV5-4
d_call: TRBD1

cdr3_aa: ASSRTRAADTQY
j_call: TRBJ2-3
cdr3_length: 12
clone_size: .
v_call: TRBV18
d_call: .

cdr3_aa: ASSSQGADGYT
j_call: TRBJ1-2
cdr3_length: 11
clone_size: .
v_call: TRBV5-1
d_call: TRBD1

cdr3_aa: ASSSDRESYGYT
j_call: TRBJ1-2
cdr3_length: 12
clone_size: few
v_call: TRBV19
d_call: .

cdr3_aa: ASSLRRGGEPYEQY
j_call: TRBJ2-7
cdr3_length: 14
clone_size: .
v_call: TRBV27
d_call: .

cdr3_aa: ASSITVNTEAF
j_call: TRBJ1-1
cdr3_length: 11
clone_size: .
v_call: TRBV19
d_call: .

cdr3_aa: ASSQGQGAYNSPLH
j_call: TRBJ1-6
cdr3_length: 14
clone_size: few
v_call: TRBV14
d_call: TRBD1

cdr3_aa: ASSLESSGGNNEQF
j_call: TRBJ2-1
cdr3_length: 14
clone_size: once
v_call: TRBV7-6
d_call: TRBD2

cdr3_aa: ASSSWASGGEETQY
j_call: TRBJ2-5
cdr3_length: 14
clone_size: .
v_call: TRBV11-2
d_call: TRBD2

cdr3_aa: ASSLGGTGEQY
j_call: TRBJ2-7
cdr3_length: 11
clone_size: .
v_call: TRBV5-1
d_call: TRBD1

cdr3_aa: ASSRMPGSLVYEQY
j_call: TRBJ2-7
cdr3_length: 14
clone_size: .
v_call: TRBV4-3
d_call: .

cdr3_aa: ASNPGAGANVLT
j_call: TRBJ2-6
cdr3_length: 12
clone_size: .
v_call: TRBV19
d_call: .

cdr3_aa: ASSGQGANNQPQH
j_call: TRBJ1-5
cdr3_length: 13
clone_size: .
v_call: TRBV2
d_call: TRBD1

cdr3_aa: ASKTWSSSGANVLT
j_call: TRBJ2-6
cdr3_length: 14
clone_size: .
v_call: TRBV19
d_call: .

cdr3_aa: ASSSTGTEGPGELF
j_call: TRBJ2-2
cdr3_length: 14
clone_size: few
v_call: TRBV11-2
d_call: TRBD1

cdr3_aa: ASSLSGNSGNTIY
j_call: TRBJ1-3
cdr3_length: 13
clone_size: .
v_call: TRBV9
d_call: .

cdr3_aa: ASSFPTSGGYNEQF
j_call: TRBJ2-1
cdr3_length: 14
clone_size: once
v_call: TRBV5-6
d_call: TRBD2

cdr3_aa: SASRQGATGYT
j_call: TRBJ1-2
cdr3_length: 11
clone_size: .
v_call: TRBV20-1
d_call: TRBD1

cdr3_aa: ASSLQGYNQPQH
j_call: TRBJ1-5
cdr3_length: 12
clone_size: .
v_call: TRBV27
d_call: .

cdr3_aa: SAIRTAGQF
j_call: TRBJ2-1
cdr3_length: 9
clone_size: .
v_call: TRBV20-1
d_call: .

cdr3_aa: ASSSGELF
j_call: TRBJ2-2
cdr3_length: 8
clone_size: .
v_call: TRBV7-9
d_call: .

cdr3_aa: ASSLATSSDEQF
j_call: TRBJ2-1
cdr3_length: 12
clone_size: once
v_call: TRBV7-2
d_call: .

cdr3_aa: ASSLFVANTGELF
j_call: TRBJ2-2
cdr3_length: 13
clone_size: .
v_call: TRBV4-1
d_call: .

cdr3_aa: ASSPTGGAGNTIY
j_call: TRBJ1-3
cdr3_length: 13
clone_size: .
v_call: TRBV9
d_call: TRBD1

cdr3_aa: ASSLGRLNGYT
j_call: TRBJ1-2
cdr3_length: 11
clone_size: .
v_call: TRBV27
d_call: .

cdr3_aa: ASSPGTDSREQY
j_call: TRBJ2-7
cdr3_length: 12
clone_size: .
v_call: TRBV5-1
d_call: .

cdr3_aa: ASRRTGWQETQY
j_call: TRBJ2-5
cdr3_length: 12
clone_size: .
v_call: TRBV6-6
d_call: TRBD1

cdr3_aa: ASSKQGRTSSGKAF
j_call: TRBJ1-1
cdr3_length: 14
clone_size: .
v_call: TRBV10-2
d_call: TRBD1

cdr3_aa: ASSEVRRGWNQPQH
j_call: TRBJ1-5
cdr3_length: 14
clone_size: .
v_call: TRBV2
d_call: .

cdr3_aa: ASSESRGNNSPLH
j_call: TRBJ1-6
cdr3_length: 13
clone_size: few
v_call: TRBV10-1
d_call: TRBD1

cdr3_aa: ASSFPRTEAF
j_call: TRBJ1-1
cdr3_length: 10
clone_size: few
v_call: TRBV12-3/TRBV12-4
d_call: .